This is a list of T cell receptor beta chains from one sample in a study of long-term antiretroviral therapy in people with HIV. TCRdb's table, derived via immunoSEQ multiplex PCR, lists solely in-frame clones and lacks some. Of 20,000 to 30,000 clones detected, 80% to 90% appear once; the ten largest clones hold about 2.4%. The sample consisted of unsorted PBMCs, taken 3 years after starting antiretroviral therapy. Receptors originate from a man in his forties or fifties with HIV. Both conserved end residues are part of each CDR3. A D gene is named only where the DNA matches it firmly. Where a row states a size, it is once, few, many or the class of an expanded clone; other rows omit it.

CDR3 length	J gene	clone size	D gene	V gene	CDR3 DNA	CDR3 protein
16	TRBJ2-6	-	-	TRBV15	TGTGCCACCAGCAGAGGGGGCCGCTCTGGGGCCAACGTCCTGACTTTC	CATSRGGRSGANVLTF
15	TRBJ1-6	-	TRBD1	TRBV10-3	TGTGCCATCAGTGTCACAGGGGACCATAATTCACCCCTCCACTTT	CAISVTGDHNSPLHF
14	TRBJ1-2	-	TRBD1	TRBV18	TGTGCCAGCTCACCGACAGGGGGCGGTCATGGCTACACCTTC	CASSPTGGGHGYTF
13	TRBJ1-1	once	-	TRBV7-2	TGTGCCAGCAGCCTAGGAAGAACGGCTGAAGCTTTCTTT	CASSLGRTAEAFF
16	TRBJ1-2	-	-	TRBV10-2	TGCGCCAGCAGTGAGTCCAGGGAACTAGCAAACTATGGCTACACCTTC	CASSESRELANYGYTF
16	TRBJ2-2	-	-	TRBV7-9	TGTGCCAGCAGCTCCCCCGGAGGGGGGAACACCGGGGAGCTGTTTTTT	CASSSPGGGNTGELFF
15	TRBJ1-4	-	-	TRBV9	TGTGCCAGCAGTTTAGGAAATCGGCTTAATGAAAAACTGTTTTTT	CASSLGNRLNEKLFF
15	TRBJ1-4	-	-	TRBV7-2	TGTGCCAGCAGCTTAGTGGCGGCAACTAATGAAAAACTGTTTTTT	CASSLVAATNEKLFF
11	TRBJ1-1	-	-	TRBV29-1	TGCAGCGTGAGGGGGATCGCTGAAGCTTTCTTT	CSVRGIAEAFF
18	TRBJ1-2	-	TRBD1	TRBV18	TGTGCCAGCTCACCACTAACAGGGGGCCCTTCACCTAACTATGGCTACACCTTC	CASSPLTGGPSPNYGYTF
14	TRBJ1-1	-	-	TRBV5-4	TGTGCCAGCAGCTTGGGACAGATTAACACTGAAGCTTTCTTT	CASSLGQINTEAFF
13	TRBJ1-1	-	-	TRBV19	TGTGCCAGTAGTCTTACAATGAACACTGAAGCTTTCTTT	CASSLTMNTEAFF
17	TRBJ2-7	-	TRBD1	TRBV4-1	TGCGCCAGCAGCCAAGATGGGGACAGGGGGATGTCCTACGAGCAGTACTTC	CASSQDGDRGMSYEQYF
14	TRBJ2-5	-	TRBD1	TRBV19	TGTGCCAGTAGTCCTGGGACAGGGGAAGAGACCCAGTACTTC	CASSPGTGEETQYF
17	TRBJ1-3	-	-	TRBV7-9	TGTGCCAGCAGCTTAGCGATCGGGGGCTCCTCTGGAAACACCATATATTTT	CASSLAIGGSSGNTIYF
12	TRBJ2-5	-	-	TRBV7-2	TGTGCCAGCAGCCAAAGAGGACGGACCCAGTACTTC	CASSQRGRTQYF
13	TRBJ2-7	-	-	TRBV30	TGTGCCTGGAGTCCATTAGAACGATACGAGCAGTACTTC	CAWSPLERYEQYF
16	TRBJ2-1	-	TRBD2	TRBV5-4	TGTGCCAGCAGCCACAGAGCGGGAGGATCCTACAATGAGCAGTTCTTC	CASSHRAGGSYNEQFF
16	TRBJ2-3	once	TRBD2	TRBV7-2	TGTGCCAGCAGCCCGGGACTAGCGGGGGATCTGATAACTGGGTATTTT	CASSPGLAGDLITGYF
16	TRBJ2-2	-	-	TRBV5-4	TGTGCCAGCAGCTTGGCCGGGGGGCTTTTCACCGGGGAGCTGTTTTTT	CASSLAGGLFTGELFF
13	TRBJ1-1	-	-	TRBV18	TGTGCCAGCTCACCAGAAGAAGGGACTGAAGCTTTCTTT	CASSPEEGTEAFF
18	TRBJ2-7	-	TRBD1	TRBV7-9	TGTGCCAGCAGCTCATCATATGTTACCAGGGGGCGATCCTACGAGCAGTACTTC	CASSSSYVTRGRSYEQYF
11	TRBJ1-1	once	-	TRBV19	TGTGCCAGTATGATTCGACTTGAAGCTTTCTTT	CASMIRLEAFF
14	TRBJ1-5	-	-	TRBV6-1	TGTGCCAGCAGCGCCCAATTGGGCAATCAGCCCCAGCATTTT	CASSAQLGNQPQHF
16	TRBJ1-2	-	-	TRBV15	TGTGCCACCAGCGTGGGGTGGGGGGAAGGGGGTTATGGCTACACCTTC	CATSVGWGEGGYGYTF
15	TRBJ1-5	-	TRBD1	TRBV6-6	TGTGCCAGCAGTCTAGGACAGGGGGTCATTCAGCCCCAGCATTTT	CASSLGQGVIQPQHF
14	TRBJ1-1	-	TRBD1	TRBV5-6	TGTGCCAGCAGCCCGACAGGGATGAACACTGAAGCTTTCTTT	CASSPTGMNTEAFF
14	TRBJ2-1	once	-	TRBV19	TGTGCCAGTAGTATAGTCGATCCGTTCAATGAGCAGTTCTTC	CASSIVDPFNEQFF
14	TRBJ1-1	-	-	TRBV19	TGTGCCAGTAGTATAGGAGGGGGGAACACTGAAGCTTTCTTT	CASSIGGGNTEAFF
14	TRBJ1-2	-	-	TRBV4-3	TGCGCCAGCAGCCATTTCGGGACGGACTATGGCTACACCTTC	CASSHFGTDYGYTF
18	TRBJ1-1	-	TRBD1	TRBV18	TGTGCCAGCTCACCGTACGGGACAGGGGGCGGAATTCACTCTGAAGCTTTCTTT	CASSPYGTGGGIHSEAFF
15	TRBJ2-2	-	TRBD1	TRBV5-1	TGCGCCAGCAGCGTGGGACAGGGAAAAGCCGGGGAGCTGTTTTTT	CASSVGQGKAGELFF
13	TRBJ1-1	-	TRBD1	TRBV10-3	TGTGCCATCAGCGACAGGGGGAACACTGAAGCTTTCTTT	CAISDRGNTEAFF
16	TRBJ1-4	-	TRBD1	TRBV7-9	TGTGCCAGCAGCTCGCCGGGACAGTCAACTAATGAAAAACTGTTTTTT	CASSSPGQSTNEKLFF
15	TRBJ1-2	-	TRBD1	TRBV6-5	TGTGCCAGCAGCCTCGGACAGGGGGCGCGTTATGGCTACACCTTC	CASSLGQGARYGYTF
15	TRBJ1-2	-	-	TRBV7-2	TGTGCCAGCAGTCAGGGTCTTGGGGGGGCTGATGGCTACACCTTC	CASSQGLGGADGYTF
14	TRBJ1-1	-	TRBD1	TRBV9	TGTGCCAGCAGCGGAGGGACAGCGAACACTGAAGCTTTCTTT	CASSGGTANTEAFF
13	TRBJ2-5	-	-	TRBV10-1	TGCGCCAGCAGTGAGTCTGGGGGAGAGACCCAGTACTTC	CASSESGGETQYF
12	TRBJ2-7	-	-	TRBV29-1	TGCAGCGTTGAATTGGACAGACGCGAGCAGTACTTC	CSVELDRREQYF
14	TRBJ1-6	-	-	TRBV30	TGTGCCTGGAGTTTTAGGCAGGCCAATTCACCCCTCCACTTT	CAWSFRQANSPLHF
17	TRBJ2-7	-	-	TRBV18	TGTGCCAGCTCACGTCAAATCGCAACACAGAGCTCCTACGAGCAGTACTTC	CASSRQIATQSSYEQYF
16	TRBJ2-6	-	-	TRBV2	TGTGCCAGCAGTGATTACTCCCGCTCTGGGGCCAACGTCCTGACTTTC	CASSDYSRSGANVLTF
12	TRBJ1-2	-	-	TRBV11-2	TGTGCCAGCAGCCCGACAGGCTATGGCTACACCTTC	CASSPTGYGYTF
13	TRBJ2-3	-	-	TRBV18	TGTGCCAGCTCACCACAAAACACAGATACGCAGTATTTT	CASSPQNTDTQYF
12	TRBJ1-2	-	-	TRBV6-1	TGTGCCAGCAGCGAGGCGGACTATGGCTACACCTTC	CASSEADYGYTF
9	TRBJ2-3	once	-	TRBV28	TGTGCCAGCAGTTCAGCGCAGTATTTT	CASSSAQYF
17	TRBJ2-7	-	TRBD2	TRBV4-3	TGCGCCAGCAGCCAAGTGGGGGGGTCGGCGGAGTCCTACGAGCAGTACTTC	CASSQVGGSAESYEQYF
16	TRBJ2-5	-	TRBD2	TRBV7-2	TGTGCCAGCAGCCCGCCACTAGCGGGGAGAAAGGAGACCCAGTACTTC	CASSPPLAGRKETQYF
16	TRBJ2-7	-	TRBD1	TRBV28	TGTGCCAGCAGTTTTAGGCCGGCAGGGGGTCCCTACGAGCAGTACTTC	CASSFRPAGGPYEQYF
15	TRBJ1-1	-	-	TRBV11-2	TGTGCCAGCAGCTTAGTAGGGGCAGGGAACACTGAAGCTTTCTTT	CASSLVGAGNTEAFF
15	TRBJ1-3	once	-	TRBV7-9	TGTGCCAGCGGATCCGGGGGCCTAACTGGAAACACCATATATTTT	CASGSGGLTGNTIYF
15	TRBJ1-4	few	-	TRBV28	TGTGCCAGCAGACAGCACAGGGAGCCTAATGAAAAACTGTTTTTT	CASRQHREPNEKLFF
18	TRBJ2-3	-	TRBD2	TRBV11-3	TGTGCCAGCAGCTTAGAGGGCTACGGGAGGATCAGCACAGATACGCAGTATTTT	CASSLEGYGRISTDTQYF
17	TRBJ2-3	-	-	TRBV5-1	TGCGCCAGCAGCCCCGAGGGTCTAGCAGATTCCACAGATACGCAGTATTTT	CASSPEGLADSTDTQYF
16	TRBJ2-3	-	TRBD2	TRBV7-9	TGTGCCAGCAGTCTTAGACTAGCGGCTAGCACAGATACGCAGTATTTT	CASSLRLAASTDTQYF
12	TRBJ1-1	-	-	TRBV29-1	TGCAGCGTTGTCCGAGGGCACACTGAAGCTTTCTTT	CSVVRGHTEAFF